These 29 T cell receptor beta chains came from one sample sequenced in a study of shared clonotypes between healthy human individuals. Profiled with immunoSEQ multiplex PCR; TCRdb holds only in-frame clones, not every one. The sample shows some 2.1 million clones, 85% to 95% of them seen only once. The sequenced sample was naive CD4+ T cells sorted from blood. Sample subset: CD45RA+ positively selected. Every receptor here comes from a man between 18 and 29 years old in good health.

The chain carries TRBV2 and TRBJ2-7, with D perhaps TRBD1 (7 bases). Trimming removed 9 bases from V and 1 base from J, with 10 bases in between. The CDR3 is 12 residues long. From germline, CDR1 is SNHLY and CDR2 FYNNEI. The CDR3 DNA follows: TGTGCCAGGCGGGGACAGTCCTACGAGCAGTACTTC. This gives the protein CARRGQSYEQYF.

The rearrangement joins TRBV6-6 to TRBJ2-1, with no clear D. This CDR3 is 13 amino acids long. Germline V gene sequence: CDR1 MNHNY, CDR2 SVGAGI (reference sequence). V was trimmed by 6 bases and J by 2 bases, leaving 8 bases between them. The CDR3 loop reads CASRADTYNEQFF. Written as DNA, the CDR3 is TGTGCCAGCAGGGCTGACACCTACAATGAGCAGTTCTTC.

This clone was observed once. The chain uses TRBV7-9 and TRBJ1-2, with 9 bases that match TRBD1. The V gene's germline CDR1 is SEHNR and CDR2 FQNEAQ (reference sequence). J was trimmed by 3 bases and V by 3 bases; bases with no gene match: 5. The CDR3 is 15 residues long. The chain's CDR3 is CASSLEGQGHYGYTF. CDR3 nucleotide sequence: TGTGCCAGCAGCTTGGAGGGACAGGGCCACTATGGCTACACCTTC. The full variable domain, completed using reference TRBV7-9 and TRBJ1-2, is DTGVSQNPRHKITKRGQNVTFRCDPISEHNRLYWYRQTLGQGPEFLTYFQNEAQLEKSRLLSDRFSAERPKGSFSTLEIQRTEQGDSAMYLCASSLEGQGHYGYTFGSGTRLTVV.

The DNA of the CDR3 is TGTGCCAGCAGCCCACGGACTAGCGGGAGCCGGCAAGAGACCCAGTACTTC. Protein product: CASSPRTSGSRQETQYF. The V gene is TRBV5-4, the J gene TRBJ2-5, with TRBD2 matching over 13 bases. CDR1 and CDR2 from the germline V gene are SGHNT and YYREEE (reference sequence). Trimming at V came to 4 bases and at J to 2 bases, leaving 8 bases not matched to a gene. The CDR3 is made up of 17 amino acids.

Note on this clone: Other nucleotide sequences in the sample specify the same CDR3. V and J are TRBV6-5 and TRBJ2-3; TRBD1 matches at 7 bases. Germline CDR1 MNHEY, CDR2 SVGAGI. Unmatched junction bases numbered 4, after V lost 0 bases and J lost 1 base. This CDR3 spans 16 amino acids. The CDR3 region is CASSYSGGVGTDTQYF. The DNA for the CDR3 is TGTGCCAGCAGTTACTCAGGGGGCGTTGGCACAGATACGCAGTATTTT.

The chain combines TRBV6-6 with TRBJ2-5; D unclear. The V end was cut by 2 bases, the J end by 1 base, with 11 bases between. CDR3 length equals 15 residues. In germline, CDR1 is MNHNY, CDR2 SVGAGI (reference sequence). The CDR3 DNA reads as TGTGCCAGCAGTTACACACAGCGATCCCAAGAGACCCAGTACTTC. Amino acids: CASSYTQRSQETQYF.

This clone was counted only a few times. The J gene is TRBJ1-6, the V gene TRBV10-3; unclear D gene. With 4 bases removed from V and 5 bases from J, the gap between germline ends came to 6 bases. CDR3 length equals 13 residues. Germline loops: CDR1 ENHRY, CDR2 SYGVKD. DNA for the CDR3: TGTGCCATCAGTGGTTCAGATAATTCACCCCTCCACTTT. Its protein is CAISGSDNSPLHF.

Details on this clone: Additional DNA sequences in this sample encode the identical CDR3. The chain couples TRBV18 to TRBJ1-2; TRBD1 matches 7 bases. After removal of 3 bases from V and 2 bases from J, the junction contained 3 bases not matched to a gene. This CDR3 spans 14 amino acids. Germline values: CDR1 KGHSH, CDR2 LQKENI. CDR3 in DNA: TGTGCCAGCTCACCGCGACAGGGAAACTATGGCTACACCTTC. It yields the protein CASSPRQGNYGYTF.

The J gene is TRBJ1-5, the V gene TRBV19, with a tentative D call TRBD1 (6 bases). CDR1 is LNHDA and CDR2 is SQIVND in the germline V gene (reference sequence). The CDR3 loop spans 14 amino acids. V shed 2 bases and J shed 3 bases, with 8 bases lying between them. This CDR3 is CASSIWDNNQPQHF. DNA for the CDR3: TGTGCCAGTAGTATATGGGACAACAATCAGCCCCAGCATTTT. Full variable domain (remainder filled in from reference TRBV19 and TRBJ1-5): DGGITQSPKYLFRKEGQNVTLSCEQNLNHDAMYWYRQDPGQGLRLIYYSQIVNDFQKGDIAEGYSVSREKKESFPLTVTSAQKNPTAFYLCASSIWDNNQPQHFGDGTRLSIL.

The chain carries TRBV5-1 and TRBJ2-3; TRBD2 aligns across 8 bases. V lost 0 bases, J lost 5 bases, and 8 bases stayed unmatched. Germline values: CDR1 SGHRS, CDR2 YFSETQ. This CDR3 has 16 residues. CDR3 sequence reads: CASSLEAGGMRDTQYF. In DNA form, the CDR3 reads TGCGCCAGCAGCTTGGAGGCGGGAGGTATGAGAGATACGCAGTATTTT.

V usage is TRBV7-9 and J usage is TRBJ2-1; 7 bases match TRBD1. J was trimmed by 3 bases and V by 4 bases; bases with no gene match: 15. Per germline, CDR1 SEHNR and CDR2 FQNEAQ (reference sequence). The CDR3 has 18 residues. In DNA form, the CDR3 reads TGTGCCAGCAGCTCCTCGGACCTAGGGGGCTTGGGCTACAATGAGCAGTTCTTC. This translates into CASSSSDLGGLGYNEQFF.

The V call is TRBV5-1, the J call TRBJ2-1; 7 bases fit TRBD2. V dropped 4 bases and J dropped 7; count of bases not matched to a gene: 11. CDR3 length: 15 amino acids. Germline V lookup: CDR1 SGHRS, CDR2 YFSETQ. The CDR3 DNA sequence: TGCGCCAGCAGCCTGTTGGGGGAGGGTTGGAATGAGCAGTTCTTC. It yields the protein CASSLLGEGWNEQFF.

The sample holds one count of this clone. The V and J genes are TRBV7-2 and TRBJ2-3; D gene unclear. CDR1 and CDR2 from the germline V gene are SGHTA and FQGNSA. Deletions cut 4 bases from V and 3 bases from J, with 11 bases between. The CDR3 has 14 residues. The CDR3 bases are TGTGCCAGCAGCTCCGCTATTCGTACAGATACGCAGTATTTT. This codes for CASSSAIRTDTQYF.

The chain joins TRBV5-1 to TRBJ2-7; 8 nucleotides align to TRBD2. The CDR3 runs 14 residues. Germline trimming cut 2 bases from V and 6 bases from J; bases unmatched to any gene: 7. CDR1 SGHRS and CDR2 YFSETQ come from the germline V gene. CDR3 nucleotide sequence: TGCGCCAGCAGCTTAGCGGGAGAGGGGCGCGAGCAGTACTTC. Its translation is CASSLAGEGREQYF.

CDR3 loop: CASSLAFRQNYGYTF. The CDR3 nucleotides are TGTGCCAGCAGCTTAGCGTTTAGGCAGAACTATGGCTACACCTTC. This chain uses TRBV7-2 with TRBJ1-2; D is uncertain. Germline values: CDR1 SGHTA, CDR2 FQGNSA. Trimming cost V 0 bases and J 2 bases, with 10 bases left between them. This CDR3 has 15 amino acids.

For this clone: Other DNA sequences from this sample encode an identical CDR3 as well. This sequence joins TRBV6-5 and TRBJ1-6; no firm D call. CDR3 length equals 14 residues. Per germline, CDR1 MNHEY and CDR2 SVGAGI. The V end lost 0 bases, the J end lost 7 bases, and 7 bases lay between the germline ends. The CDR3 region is CASSYSSLNSPLHF. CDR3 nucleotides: TGTGCCAGCAGTTACTCCTCTCTCAATTCACCCCTCCACTTT.

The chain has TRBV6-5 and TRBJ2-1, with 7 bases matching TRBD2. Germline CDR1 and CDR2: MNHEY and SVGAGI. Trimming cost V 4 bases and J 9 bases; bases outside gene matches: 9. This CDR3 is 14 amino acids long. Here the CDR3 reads CASSSPWGGGEQFF. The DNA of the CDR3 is TGTGCCAGCAGTTCTCCCTGGGGCGGGGGTGAGCAGTTCTTC.

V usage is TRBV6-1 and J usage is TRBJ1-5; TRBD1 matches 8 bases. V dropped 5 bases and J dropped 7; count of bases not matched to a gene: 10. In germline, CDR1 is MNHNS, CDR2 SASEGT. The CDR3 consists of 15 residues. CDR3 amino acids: CASSPRTGYEQPQHF. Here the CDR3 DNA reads TGTGCCAGCAGTCCACGGACAGGGTACGAGCAGCCCCAGCATTTT.

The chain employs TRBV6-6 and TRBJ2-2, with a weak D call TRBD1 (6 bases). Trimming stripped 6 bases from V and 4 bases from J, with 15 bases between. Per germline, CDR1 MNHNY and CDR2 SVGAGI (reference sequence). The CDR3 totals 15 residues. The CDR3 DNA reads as TGTGCCAGCAGCCCCCGGACAGCCGGCACCGGGGAGCTGTTTTTT. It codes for CASSPRTAGTGELFF.

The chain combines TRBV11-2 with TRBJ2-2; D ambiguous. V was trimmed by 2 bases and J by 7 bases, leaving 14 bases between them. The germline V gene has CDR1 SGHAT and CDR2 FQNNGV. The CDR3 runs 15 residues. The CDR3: CASSLSSQLGGELFF. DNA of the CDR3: TGTGCCAGCAGCTTAAGTTCACAATTGGGCGGGGAGCTGTTTTTT. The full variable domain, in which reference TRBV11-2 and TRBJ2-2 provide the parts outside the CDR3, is EAGVAQSPRYKIIEKRQSVAFWCNPISGHATLYWYQQILGQGPKLLIQFQNNGVVDDSQLPKDRFSAERLKGVDSTLKIQPAKLEDSAVYLCASSLSSQLGGELFFGEGSRLTVL.

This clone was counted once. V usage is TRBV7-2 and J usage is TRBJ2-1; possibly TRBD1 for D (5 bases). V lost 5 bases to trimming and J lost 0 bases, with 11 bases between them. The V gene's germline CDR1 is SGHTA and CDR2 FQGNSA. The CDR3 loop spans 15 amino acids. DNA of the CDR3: TGTGCCAGCAGCATTGACAGTGTCTCCTACAATGAGCAGTTCTTC. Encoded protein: CASSIDSVSYNEQFF.

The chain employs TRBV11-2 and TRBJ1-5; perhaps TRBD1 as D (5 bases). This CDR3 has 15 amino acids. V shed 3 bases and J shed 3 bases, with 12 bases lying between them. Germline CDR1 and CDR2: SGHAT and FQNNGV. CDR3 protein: CASSLSQGLNQPQHF. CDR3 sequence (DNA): TGTGCCAGCAGCTTGAGCCAGGGCCTCAATCAGCCCCAGCATTTT.

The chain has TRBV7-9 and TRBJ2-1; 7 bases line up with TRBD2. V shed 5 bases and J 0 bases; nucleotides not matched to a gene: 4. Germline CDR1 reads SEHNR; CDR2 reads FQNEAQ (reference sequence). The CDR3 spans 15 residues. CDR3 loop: CASSLRESSYNEQFF. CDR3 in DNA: TGTGCCAGCAGCCTGCGGGAGAGCTCCTACAATGAGCAGTTCTTC. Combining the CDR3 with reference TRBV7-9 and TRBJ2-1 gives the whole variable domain DTGVSQNPRHKITKRGQNVTFRCDPISEHNRLYWYRQTLGQGPEFLTYFQNEAQLEKSRLLSDRFSAERPKGSFSTLEIQRTEQGDSAMYLCASSLRESSYNEQFFGPGTRLTVL.

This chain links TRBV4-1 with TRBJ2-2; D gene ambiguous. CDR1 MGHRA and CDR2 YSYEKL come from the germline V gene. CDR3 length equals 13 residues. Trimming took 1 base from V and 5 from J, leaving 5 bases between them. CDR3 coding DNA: TGCGCCAGCAGCCAAGTCCGGACCGGGGAGCTGTTTTTT. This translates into CASSQVRTGELFF.

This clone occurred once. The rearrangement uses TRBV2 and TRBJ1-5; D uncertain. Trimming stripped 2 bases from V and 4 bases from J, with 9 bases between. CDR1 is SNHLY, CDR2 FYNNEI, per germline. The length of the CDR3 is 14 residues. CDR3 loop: CASSEREGNQPQHF. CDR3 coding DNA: TGTGCCAGCAGTGAACGGGAAGGGAATCAGCCCCAGCATTTT.

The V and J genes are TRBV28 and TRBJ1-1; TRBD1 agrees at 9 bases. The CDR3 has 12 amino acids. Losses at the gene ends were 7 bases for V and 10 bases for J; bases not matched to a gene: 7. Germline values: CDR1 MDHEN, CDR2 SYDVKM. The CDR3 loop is CASNRQGVRAFF. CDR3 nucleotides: TGTGCCAGCAACCGACAGGGGGTGCGAGCTTTCTTT.

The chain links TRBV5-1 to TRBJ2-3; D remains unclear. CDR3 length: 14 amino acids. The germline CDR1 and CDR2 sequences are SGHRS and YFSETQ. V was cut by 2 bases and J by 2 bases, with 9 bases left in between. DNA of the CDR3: TGCGCCAGCAGCTTTAGGGCGGCCACAGATACGCAGTATTTT. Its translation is CASSFRAATDTQYF.

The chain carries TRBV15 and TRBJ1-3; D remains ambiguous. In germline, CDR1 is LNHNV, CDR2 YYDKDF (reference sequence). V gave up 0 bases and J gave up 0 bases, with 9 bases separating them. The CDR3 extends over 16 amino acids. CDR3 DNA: TGTGCCACCAGCAGAGATCCGGCCTCCTCTGGAAACACCATATATTTT. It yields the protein CATSRDPASSGNTIYF.

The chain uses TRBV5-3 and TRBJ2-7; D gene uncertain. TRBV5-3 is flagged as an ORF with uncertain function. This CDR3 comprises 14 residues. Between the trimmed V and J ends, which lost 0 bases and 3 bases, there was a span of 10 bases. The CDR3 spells CARSLAATHYEQYF. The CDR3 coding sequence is TGTGCCAGAAGCTTGGCAGCGACCCACTACGAGCAGTACTTC.